Below, 30 T cell receptor beta chains from the same sample are listed, as sequenced in a study of blood T cell repertoires in COVID-19. Clones were sequenced by immunoSEQ multiplex PCR, and TCRdb holds only the in-frame ones, with some missing. The sample contains 60,000 to 80,000 clones, just over 85% of which appear only once. Input material: peripheral blood. Receptors originate from a woman older than 75 with acute or convalescent COVID-19.

The gene calls are TRBV7-9 and TRBJ2-1, with TRBD1 matching 7 bases. The CDR3 totals 13 residues. Germline CDR1 and CDR2: SEHNR and FQNEAQ (reference sequence). V was clipped by 0 bases and J by 8 bases; unmatched bases: 1. CDR3 nucleotide sequence: TGTGCCAGCAGCTTAGCAGGGGGCTATGAGCAGTTCTTC. Its protein product is CASSLAGGYEQFF.

This chain links TRBV5-6 with TRBJ2-7, with TRBD2 matching 10 bases. Per germline, CDR1 SGHDT and CDR2 YYEEEE. The CDR3 is made up of 14 amino acids. The trim removed 4 bases at V and 2 bases at J, leaving 3 bases unmatched. The CDR3 DNA sequence: TGTGCCAGCAGCCGGACTAGCGGAACCTACGAGCAGTACTTC. Encoded protein: CASSRTSGTYEQYF.

This chain links TRBV30 with TRBJ2-3; TRBD2 matches at 12 bases. V was pared by 2 bases and J by 3 bases, with 6 bases of the junction left unmatched. This CDR3 contains 16 residues. Germline V gene lookup returns CDR1 GTSNPN and CDR2 SVGIG (reference sequence). This CDR3 reads CAWSLRTSGVTDTQYF. The CDR3 DNA follows: TGTGCCTGGAGTCTCCGGACTAGCGGGGTGACAGATACGCAGTATTTT.

This clone was observed a handful of times. V gene TRBV29-1 combines with J gene TRBJ2-3; no reliable D call. Trimming took 2 bases from V and 2 from J, leaving 5 bases between them. Per the germline V gene, CDR1 is SQVTM and CDR2 is ANQGSEA. This CDR3 contains 12 residues. CDR3 sequence reads: CSVELYTDTQYF. DNA for the CDR3: TGCAGCGTTGAACTGTACACAGATACGCAGTATTTT.

This clone was picked up a small number of times. This chain connects TRBV19 to TRBJ2-3; possibly TRBD2 for D (7 bases). The CDR3 runs to 13 residues. V was cut by 8 bases and J by 5 bases, with 14 bases left in between. The V gene's germline CDR1 is LNHDA and CDR2 SQIVND (reference sequence). The CDR3 DNA sequence: TGTGCCAGTGGGGAGGGAGGGGGAGATACGCAGTATTTT. Translation gives CASGEGGGDTQYF. Drawing the rest from reference TRBV19 and TRBJ2-3, the complete variable domain is DGGITQSPKYLFRKEGQNVTLSCEQNLNHDAMYWYRQDPGQGLRLIYYSQIVNDFQKGDIAEGYSVSREKKESFPLTVTSAQKNPTAFYLCASGEGGGDTQYFGPGTRLTVL.

This chain links TRBV21-1 with TRBJ1-2; TRBD1, the table's D call, was not compared with the DNA. TRBV21-1 is a pseudogene segment. The CDR3 is made up of 17 amino acids. Here the CDR3 DNA reads TGTGCCAGCAGCATACGAAAGCTACAGGTGAATAACTATGGCTACACCTTC. This sequence encodes CASSIRKLQVNNYGYTF.

J is TRBJ2-5 and V is TRBV30; D might be TRBD2 (7 bases). Germline assignment: CDR1 GTSNPN and CDR2 SVGIG (reference sequence). This CDR3 is 13 amino acids long. Trimming took off 3 bases at V and 4 bases at J, with 12 bases between the two ends. CDR3 bases: TGTGCCTGGAGCGGGGGGCCAGGAGAGACCCAGTACTTC. As protein: CAWSGGPGETQYF. The variable domain in full, completed from reference TRBV30 and TRBJ2-5, reads SQTIHQWPATLVQPVGSPLSLECTVEGTSNPNLYWYRQAAGRGLQLLFYSVGIGQISSEVPQNLSASRPQDRQFILSSKKLLLSDSGFYLCAWSGGPGETQYFGPGTRLLVL.

This clone was detected once. J is TRBJ2-7 and V is TRBV19; TRBD2 is a possible D gene (6 bases). The germline gives CDR1 LNHDA, CDR2 SQIVND (reference sequence). Trimming took off 7 bases at V and 2 bases at J, with 18 bases between the two ends. The CDR3 sequence is 15 residues long. The CDR3: CASTEHRGGTYEQYF. CDR3 DNA: TGTGCCAGTACCGAGCATAGGGGAGGAACCTACGAGCAGTACTTC. The complete variable domain, with remaining parts taken from reference TRBV19 and TRBJ2-7, reads DGGITQSPKYLFRKEGQNVTLSCEQNLNHDAMYWYRQDPGQGLRLIYYSQIVNDFQKGDIAEGYSVSREKKESFPLTVTSAQKNPTAFYLCASTEHRGGTYEQYFGPGTRLTVT.

The chain employs TRBV4-2 and TRBJ1-2; D is uncertain. Germline V CDR1 and CDR2: LGHNA, YNFKEQ. Trimming took off 0 bases at V and 6 bases at J, with 11 bases between the two ends. The CDR3 is 14 residues long. CDR3 residues: CASSQEAQSHGYTF. As DNA, the CDR3 is TGTGCCAGCAGCCAAGAGGCACAGAGCCATGGCTACACCTTC.

This chain links TRBV7-6 with TRBJ1-1, with D possibly matching TRBD1 (5 bases). CDR1 is SGHVS and CDR2 is FNYEAQ in the germline V gene. With 1 base removed from V and 3 bases from J, the gap between germline ends came to 12 bases. The CDR3 is 15 residues long. The CDR3 DNA is TGTGCCAGCAGCTTAGTTCACGGGGGTTACACTGAAGCTTTCTTT. Its translation is CASSLVHGGYTEAFF.

The J gene is TRBJ2-5, the V gene TRBV7-2; 7 bases fit TRBD1. The CDR3 consists of 15 residues. Germline CDR1 SGHTA, CDR2 FQGNSA. The ends lost 2 bases at V and 5 bases at J; junction bases unmatched: 8. The CDR3 loop is CASSLSVGGLETQYF. The CDR3 nucleotides read TGTGCCAGCAGCTTATCCGTAGGGGGCCTGGAGACCCAGTACTTC.

The chain carries TRBV2 and TRBJ1-5; no clear D. Trimming removed 4 bases at V and 5 bases at J, with 18 bases between. The CDR3 contains 16 residues. Germline CDR1 SNHLY, CDR2 FYNNEI. CDR3: CASSGTAAALDQPQHF. In nucleotides, the CDR3 is TGTGCCAGCAGTGGAACCGCGGCCGCCCTGGATCAGCCCCAGCATTTT.

The rearrangement uses TRBV12-3 or TRBV12-4 and TRBJ2-1, with 10 positions matching TRBD1. The CDR3 consists of 13 residues. V gave up 7 bases and J gave up 8 bases; unmatched junction bases: 5. CDR3 in DNA: TGTGCCAGCATGGGACAGGGGTCGGATGAGCAGTTCTTC. Its translation is CASMGQGSDEQFF.

The V gene is TRBV9, the J gene TRBJ1-6; D not certain. In germline, CDR1 is SGDLS, CDR2 YYNGEE. The CDR3 is 15 residues long. Between the trimmed V and J ends, which lost 5 bases and 0 bases, there was a span of 9 bases. The CDR3 loop reads CASRGGSSYNSPLHF. CDR3 bases: TGTGCCAGCAGAGGAGGGAGCTCCTATAATTCACCCCTCCACTTT.

The CDR3: CASSYSYDYGYTF. DNA for the CDR3: TGTGCCAGCAGTTACTCGTATGACTATGGCTACACCTTC. The chain has TRBV6-5 and TRBJ1-2; D not resolved. The CDR3 runs 13 residues. Per germline, CDR1 MNHEY and CDR2 SVGAGI. V lost 0 bases and J 3 bases, leaving 5 bases between the germline ends.

This clone has just one count. The chain carries TRBV11-2 and TRBJ2-5; perhaps TRBD2 as D (6 bases). The CDR3 is made up of 15 amino acids. Trimming stripped 1 base from V and 7 bases from J, with 16 bases between. The V gene's germline CDR1 is SGHAT and CDR2 FQNNGV. Here the CDR3 DNA reads TGTGCCAGCAGCTTAGCCTCTGGAGGGTTCGGGACCCAGTACTTC. Its protein is CASSLASGGFGTQYF.

This chain links TRBV30 with TRBJ1-5; a possible D gene is TRBD1 (6 bases). Germline V lookup: CDR1 GTSNPN, CDR2 SVGIG (reference sequence). There are 18 residues in the CDR3. V gave up 1 base and J gave up 4 bases, with 23 bases separating them. CDR3 coding DNA: TGTGCCTGGAGTGGTGGTACAGGGATAGGGGGGGGAAATCAGCCCCAGCATTTT. This sequence encodes CAWSGGTGIGGGNQPQHF.

This clone appeared a few times. The chain combines TRBV29-1 with TRBJ1-1; D not certain. The germline V gene has CDR1 SQVTM and CDR2 ANQGSEA. Trimming removed 7 bases from V and 0 bases from J, with 12 bases in between. The CDR3 has 13 residues. CDR3 DNA: TGCAGCGGGTCTATAAAAATGAACACTGAAGCTTTCTTT. Its translation is CSGSIKMNTEAFF.

The chain links TRBV2 to TRBJ1-1; D may be TRBD1 (6 bases). Deletions cut 4 bases from V and 3 bases from J, with 12 bases between. This CDR3 comprises 14 residues. The germline V gene has CDR1 SNHLY and CDR2 FYNNEI. The CDR3: CASSVRQGHTEAFF. CDR3 DNA sequence: TGTGCCAGCAGTGTCCGGCAGGGGCACACTGAAGCTTTCTTT.

This chain connects TRBV19 to TRBJ2-1; 13 bases line up with TRBD2. This CDR3 comprises 17 residues. V dropped 3 bases and J dropped 6; count of bases not matched to a gene: 8. Germline values: CDR1 LNHDA, CDR2 SQIVND (reference sequence). The CDR3 loop is CASSIGLAGALSNEQFF. As DNA, the CDR3 is TGTGCCAGTAGTATCGGACTAGCGGGAGCGCTGTCCAATGAGCAGTTCTTC. Full variable domain (rest looked up from reference TRBV19 and TRBJ2-1): DGGITQSPKYLFRKEGQNVTLSCEQNLNHDAMYWYRQDPGQGLRLIYYSQIVNDFQKGDIAEGYSVSREKKESFPLTVTSAQKNPTAFYLCASSIGLAGALSNEQFFGPGTRLTVL.

The genes are TRBV7-3 and TRBJ2-3; 12 nucleotides agree with TRBD2. Germline assignment: CDR1 SGHTA and CDR2 FQGTGA. The CDR3 totals 19 residues. Losses at the gene ends were 1 base for V and 2 bases for J; bases not matched to a gene: 10. The CDR3 coding sequence is TGTGCCAGCAGCTTAAAACTAGCGGGGGGCCTCGGTGCCACAGATACGCAGTATTTT. This encodes CASSLKLAGGLGATDTQYF.

The genes are TRBV5-1 and TRBJ2-1; TRBD2 is a possible D gene (6 bases). The germline gives CDR1 SGHRS, CDR2 YFSETQ. The CDR3 has 15 amino acids. V was shortened by 3 bases and J by 5 bases, with 15 bases between the two germline ends. The CDR3 sequence is CASSYLGTRNNEQFF. The CDR3 coding sequence is TGCGCCAGCAGCTACCTAGGGACTCGGAACAATGAGCAGTTCTTC.

The CDR3 protein is CASSAGQGQPQHF. CDR3 DNA sequence: TGTGCCAGCAGCGCGGGACAGGGACAGCCCCAGCATTTT. The chain links TRBV7-3 to TRBJ1-5; 9 positions agree with TRBD1. The CDR3 has 13 amino acids. V trimming: 5 bases; J trimming: 7 bases; junction bases outside the gene matches: 3. Germline lookup yields CDR1 SGHTA and CDR2 FQGTGA.

The gene calls are TRBV18 and TRBJ1-2; D not certain. Germline assignment: CDR1 KGHSH and CDR2 LQKENI. The CDR3 length is 17 residues. V lost 2 bases, J lost 4 bases, and 20 bases lay in between. The CDR3: CASSPRAGSPVSYGYTF. DNA for the CDR3: TGTGCCAGCTCACCAAGAGCGGGAAGCCCGGTTTCCTATGGCTACACCTTC.

The rearrangement joins TRBV5-1 to TRBJ1-3, with TRBD1 matching 7 bases. The CDR3 is 14 amino acids. Germline assignment: CDR1 SGHRS and CDR2 YFSETQ. With V trimmed by 3 bases and J by 3 bases, 3 bases remained unmatched. The chain's CDR3 is CASSSRDSGNTIYF. The CDR3 coding sequence is TGCGCCAGCAGCTCCCGGGACAGTGGAAACACCATATATTTT.

The V gene is TRBV19, the J gene TRBJ2-5; D possibly corresponds to TRBD2 (6 bases). This CDR3 is built from 12 residues. Between the trimmed V and J ends, which lost 8 bases and 4 bases, there was a span of 11 bases. Germline V gives CDR1 LNHDA, CDR2 SQIVND (reference sequence). The CDR3 reads CASATSPETQYF. CDR3 nucleotide sequence: TGTGCCAGTGCCACTAGCCCAGAGACCCAGTACTTC.

This chain uses TRBV27 with TRBJ1-1; possibly TRBD1 for D (5 bases). Germline V gene lookup returns CDR1 MNHEY and CDR2 SMNVEV (reference sequence). The V and J ends lost 6 bases and 4 bases respectively, with 18 bases between them. CDR3 length: 15 amino acids. CDR3 amino acids: CASSARVHWGTEAFF. The CDR3 DNA reads TGTGCCAGCAGCGCCAGGGTCCATTGGGGCACTGAAGCTTTCTTT.

The J gene is TRBJ1-2, the V gene TRBV27; 8 nucleotides line up with TRBD1. Germline-derived CDR1 and CDR2 are MNHEY and SMNVEV (reference sequence). This CDR3 has 13 residues. The V segment lost 5 bases and the J segment 6 bases; nucleotides outside the gene matches: 5. CDR3 residues: CASSPGTGNGYTF. Written as DNA, the CDR3 is TGTGCCAGCAGTCCCGGGACAGGTAATGGCTACACCTTC.

V usage is TRBV19 and J usage is TRBJ2-2; D is perhaps TRBD1 (6 bases). This CDR3 has 17 residues. With 3 bases removed from V and 0 bases from J, the gap between germline ends came to 14 bases. Germline CDR1 is LNHDA and CDR2 is SQIVND (reference sequence). The CDR3 reads CASSISTGRANTGELFF. The CDR3 DNA reads as TGTGCCAGTAGTATCTCGACAGGCCGCGCGAACACCGGGGAGCTGTTTTTT.

This clone was seen more than once but under ten times. The V gene is TRBV27, the J gene TRBJ1-6; 7 bases are a match to TRBD1. The CDR3 has 14 amino acids. With 9 bases clipped from V and 9 bases from J, the junction kept 11 bases outside the gene matches. Per germline, CDR1 MNHEY and CDR2 SMNVEV (reference sequence). The CDR3 region has the DNA TGTGCCAGTTCCTGGGGCAGGGGGATTTCACCCCTCCACTTT. The encoded protein is CASSWGRGISPLHF.